The 10 T cell receptor beta chains below come from one sample, sequenced in a study of blood T cell repertoires in COVID-19. Produced via immunoSEQ multiplex PCR; TCRdb's table is partial and in-frame only. The top ten hold more than 12% of the sample, which has roughly 35,000 clones, 85% seen once. Specimen: peripheral blood. These receptors were collected from a human donor with acute or convalescent COVID-19. The donor label of this sample is uncertain.

This clone was seen a few times. The chain recombines TRBV18 with TRBJ1-3; D unclear. CDR1 is KGHSH and CDR2 is LQKENI in the germline V gene. The CDR3 runs 14 residues. Trimming stripped 6 bases from V and 3 bases from J, with 12 bases between. The CDR3 is CASSAGLGGNTIYF. CDR3 nucleotides: TGTGCCAGCTCTGCCGGGTTAGGTGGAAACACCATATATTTT.

The chain couples TRBV30 to TRBJ2-7, with D possibly TRBD2 on 6 matching bases. V lost 0 bases and J lost 5, with 11 bases in between. The germline V gene encodes CDR1 GTSNPN and CDR2 SVGIG (reference sequence). The CDR3 is made up of 13 amino acids. In DNA, the CDR3 is TGTGCCTGGAGTGTACTCGGAGGGAACGAGCAGTACTTC. It specifies CAWSVLGGNEQYF.

The chain combines TRBV6-5 with TRBJ1-2, with 7 bases lining up with TRBD1. Looked up from germline, CDR1 is MNHEY and CDR2 is SVGAGI. Trimming removed 0 bases from V and 1 base from J; junction bases left unmatched: 2. The CDR3 spans 15 residues. The CDR3 sequence is CASSYSGTVNYGYTF. The CDR3 DNA follows: TGTGCCAGCAGTTACTCCGGGACAGTTAACTATGGCTACACCTTC.

The chain links TRBV19 to TRBJ2-7; 7 nucleotides match TRBD1. V was clipped by 3 bases and J by 6 bases; unmatched bases: 5. The CDR3 consists of 13 residues. The germline V gene has CDR1 LNHDA and CDR2 SQIVND (reference sequence). As DNA, the CDR3 is TGTGCCAGTAGTATGTCGCACAGGGGCGAGCAGTACTTC. Amino acid sequence: CASSMSHRGEQYF.

CDR3 sequence: CATSDFTQGIEQFF. The CDR3 region has the DNA TGTGCCACCAGTGATTTTACACAGGGGATTGAGCAGTTCTTC. This rearrangement joins TRBV24-1 to TRBJ2-1; 7 nucleotides agree with TRBD1. Germline V gives CDR1 KGHDR, CDR2 SFDVKD. CDR3 length equals 14 residues. The J segment lost 9 bases and the V segment lost 1 base, leaving 5 bases of the junction unmatched.

The V call is TRBV30, the J call TRBJ2-3; possibly TRBD2 for D (5 bases). V lost 2 bases to trimming and J lost 3 bases, with 6 bases between them. CDR1 and CDR2 from the germline V gene are GTSNPN and SVGIG (reference sequence). CDR3 length equals 12 residues. The CDR3 loop is CAWSPGTDTQYF. CDR3 in DNA: TGTGCCTGGAGTCCGGGGACAGATACGCAGTATTTT. Complete variable domain (other parts from reference TRBV30 and TRBJ2-3): SQTIHQWPATLVQPVGSPLSLECTVEGTSNPNLYWYRQAAGRGLQLLFYSVGIGQISSEVPQNLSASRPQDRQFILSSKKLLLSDSGFYLCAWSPGTDTQYFGPGTRLTVL.

The CDR3 sequence: CASSQDLGQNRGYTF. CDR3 DNA sequence: TGCGCCAGCAGCCAAGATCTCGGACAGAACAGGGGCTACACCTTC. The chain has TRBV4-3 and TRBJ1-2; weak D call: TRBD1 (6 bases). The length of the CDR3 is 15 residues. Germline V gene data show CDR1 as LGHNA and CDR2 as YSLEER. The germline V and J ends were trimmed by 0 bases and 8 bases, with 16 bases remaining between them.

The chain joins TRBV19 to TRBJ2-2; D is unresolved. The CDR3 runs to 13 residues. Germline V gene sequence: CDR1 LNHDA, CDR2 SQIVND (reference sequence). V was shortened by 3 bases and J by 8 bases, with 10 bases between the two germline ends. The CDR3: CASSIQRTGELFF. CDR3 DNA: TGTGCCAGTAGTATTCAGCGCACAGGGGAGCTGTTTTTT.

The genes are TRBV18 and TRBJ1-1; 7 bases agree with TRBD1. The CDR3 consists of 14 residues. Germline V lookup: CDR1 KGHSH, CDR2 LQKENI. The ends lost 4 bases at V and 1 base at J; junction bases unmatched: 3. In DNA form, the CDR3 reads TGTGCCAGCTCACGACAGGGCGGGAACACTGAAGCTTTCTTT. As protein: CASSRQGGNTEAFF.

The rearrangement joins TRBV2 to TRBJ1-1, with 7 bases identical to TRBD1. V trimming: 2 bases; J trimming: 1 base; junction bases outside the gene matches: 4. CDR1 SNHLY and CDR2 FYNNEI come from the germline V gene. CDR3 length: 15 amino acids. CDR3 sequence reads: CASSELGQSNTEAFF. In DNA form, the CDR3 reads TGTGCCAGCAGTGAATTGGGACAGTCGAACACTGAAGCTTTCTTT.